The 2 T cell receptor beta chains below come from one sample, sequenced in a study of blood T cell repertoires in COVID-19. Profiling relied on immunoSEQ multiplex PCR, and the TCRdb table lists in-frame clones only, not all of them. The sample lists about 230,000 clones, approximately 84% occurring once. Sequenced input: peripheral blood. These receptor sequences come from a man aged 35-49 years with acute or convalescent COVID-19.

The V call is TRBV4-3, the J call TRBJ2-7; 9 bases align to TRBD2. The CDR3 runs to 16 residues. V dropped 1 base and J dropped 6; count of bases not matched to a gene: 10. The V gene's germline CDR1 is LGHNA and CDR2 YSLEER. The CDR3 sequence is CASSQVTSGGFSEQYF. In DNA form, the CDR3 reads TGCGCCAGCAGCCAAGTTACCAGCGGGGGGTTTAGCGAGCAGTACTTC.

This chain links TRBV30 with TRBJ1-5; 10 bases are a match to TRBD1. The CDR3 length is 15 residues. CDR1 is GTSNPN, CDR2 SVGIG, per germline (reference sequence). The V segment lost 3 bases and the J segment 2 bases; nucleotides outside the gene matches: 4. CDR3 amino acids: CAWRAGTGGNQPQHF. CDR3 bases: TGTGCCTGGAGGGCCGGGACAGGGGGCAATCAGCCCCAGCATTTT. Looking up the rest from reference TRBV30 and TRBJ1-5 gives the full variable domain: SQTIHQWPATLVQPVGSPLSLECTVEGTSNPNLYWYRQAAGRGLQLLFYSVGIGQISSEVPQNLSASRPQDRQFILSSKKLLLSDSGFYLCAWRAGTGGNQPQHFGDGTRLSIL.